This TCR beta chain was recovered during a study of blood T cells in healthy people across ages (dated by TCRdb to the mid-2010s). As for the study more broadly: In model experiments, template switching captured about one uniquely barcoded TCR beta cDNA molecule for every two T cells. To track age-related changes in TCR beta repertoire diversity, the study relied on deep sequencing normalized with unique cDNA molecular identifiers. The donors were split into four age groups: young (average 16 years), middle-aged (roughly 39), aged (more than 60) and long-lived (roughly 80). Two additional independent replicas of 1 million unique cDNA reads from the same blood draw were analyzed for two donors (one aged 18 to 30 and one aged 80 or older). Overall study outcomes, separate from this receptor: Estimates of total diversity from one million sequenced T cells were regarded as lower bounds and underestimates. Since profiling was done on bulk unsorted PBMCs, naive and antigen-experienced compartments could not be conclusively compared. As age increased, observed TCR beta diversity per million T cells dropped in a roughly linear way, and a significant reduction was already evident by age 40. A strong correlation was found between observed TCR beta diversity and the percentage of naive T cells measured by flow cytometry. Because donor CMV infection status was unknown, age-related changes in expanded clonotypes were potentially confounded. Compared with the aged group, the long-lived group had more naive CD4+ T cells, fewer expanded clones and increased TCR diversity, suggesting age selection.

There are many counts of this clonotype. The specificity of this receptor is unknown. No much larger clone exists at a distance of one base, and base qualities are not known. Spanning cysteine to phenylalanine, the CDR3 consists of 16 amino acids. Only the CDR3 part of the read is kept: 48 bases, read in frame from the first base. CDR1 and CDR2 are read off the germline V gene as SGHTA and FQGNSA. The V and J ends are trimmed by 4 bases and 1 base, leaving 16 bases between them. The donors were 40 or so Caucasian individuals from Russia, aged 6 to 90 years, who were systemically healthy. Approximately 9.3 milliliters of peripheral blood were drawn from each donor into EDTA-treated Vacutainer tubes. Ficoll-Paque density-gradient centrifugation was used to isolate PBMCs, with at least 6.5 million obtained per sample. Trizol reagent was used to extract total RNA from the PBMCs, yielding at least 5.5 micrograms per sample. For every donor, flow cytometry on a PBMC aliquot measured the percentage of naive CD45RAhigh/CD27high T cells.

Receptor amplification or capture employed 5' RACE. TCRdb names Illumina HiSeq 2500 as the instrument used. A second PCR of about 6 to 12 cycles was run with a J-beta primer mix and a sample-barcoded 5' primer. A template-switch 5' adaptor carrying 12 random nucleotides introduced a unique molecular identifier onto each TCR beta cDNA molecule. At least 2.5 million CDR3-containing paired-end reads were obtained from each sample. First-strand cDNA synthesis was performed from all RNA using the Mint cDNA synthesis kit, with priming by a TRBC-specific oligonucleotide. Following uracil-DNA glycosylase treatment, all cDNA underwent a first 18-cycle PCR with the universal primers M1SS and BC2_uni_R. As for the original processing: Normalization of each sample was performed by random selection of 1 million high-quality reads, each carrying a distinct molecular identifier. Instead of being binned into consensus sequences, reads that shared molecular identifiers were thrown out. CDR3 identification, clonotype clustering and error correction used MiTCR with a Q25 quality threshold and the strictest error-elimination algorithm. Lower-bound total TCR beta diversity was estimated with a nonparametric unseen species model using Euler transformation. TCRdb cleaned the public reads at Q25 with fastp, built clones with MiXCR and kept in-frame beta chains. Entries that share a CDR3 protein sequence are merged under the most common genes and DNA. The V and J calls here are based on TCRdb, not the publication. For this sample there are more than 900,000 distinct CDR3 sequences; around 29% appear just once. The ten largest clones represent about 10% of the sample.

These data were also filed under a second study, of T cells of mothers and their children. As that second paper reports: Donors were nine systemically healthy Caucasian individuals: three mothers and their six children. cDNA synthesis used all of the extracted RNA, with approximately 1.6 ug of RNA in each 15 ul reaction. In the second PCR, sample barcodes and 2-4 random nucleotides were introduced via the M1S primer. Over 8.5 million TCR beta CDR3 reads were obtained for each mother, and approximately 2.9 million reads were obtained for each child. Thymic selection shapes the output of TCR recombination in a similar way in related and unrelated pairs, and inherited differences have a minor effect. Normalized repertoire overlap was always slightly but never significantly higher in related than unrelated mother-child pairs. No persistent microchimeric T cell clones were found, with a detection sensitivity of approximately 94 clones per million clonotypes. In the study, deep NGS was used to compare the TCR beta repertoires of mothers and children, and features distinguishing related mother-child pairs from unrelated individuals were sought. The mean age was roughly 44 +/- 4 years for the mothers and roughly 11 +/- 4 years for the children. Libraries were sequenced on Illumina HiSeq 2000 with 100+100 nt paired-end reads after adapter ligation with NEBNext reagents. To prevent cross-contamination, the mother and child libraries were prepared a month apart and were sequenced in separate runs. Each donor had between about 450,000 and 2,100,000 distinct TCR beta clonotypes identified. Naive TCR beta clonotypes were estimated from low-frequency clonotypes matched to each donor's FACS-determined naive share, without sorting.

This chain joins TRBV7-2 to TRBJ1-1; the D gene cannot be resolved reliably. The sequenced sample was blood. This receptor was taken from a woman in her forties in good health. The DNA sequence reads TGTGCCAGCAGCTCTGGACGGTATGATCGGAACACTGAAGCTTTCTTT. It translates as CASSSGRYDRNTEAFF. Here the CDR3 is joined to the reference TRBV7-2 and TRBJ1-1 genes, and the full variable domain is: GAGVSQSPSNKVTEKGKDVELRCDPISGHTALYWYRQSLGQGLEFLIYFQGNSAPDKSGLPSDRFSAERTGGSVSTLTIQRTQQEDSAVYLCASSSGRYDRNTEAFFGQGTRLTVV.